The rows below give T cell receptor beta chains drawn from one sample of a study of cytomegalovirus exposure and HLA in healthy donors. Sequencing used immunoSEQ multiplex PCR; TCRdb keeps in-frame clones, though not all of them. The sample holds about 140,000 clones, about three quarters seen once. Sequencing input: PBMCs. The receptors come from a male donor in good health and CMV-seronegative. The CDR3 runs from the conserved cysteine through the conserved F or W. Fields, in order: D gene, clone size, V gene, J gene, CDR3 DNA, CDR3 protein. A D gene is named only where the DNA matches it firmly. The size entry is marked missing in some rows and otherwise reads once, few, many or a size class.

TRBD2	NA	TRBV6-1	TRBJ2-7	TGTGCCAGCAGCCCCGCGGCGGGAGGGTCTCGCGAGCAGTACTTC	CASSPAAGGSREQYF
TRBD1	once	TRBV6-5	TRBJ2-7	TGTGCCAGCAGCTTGACAGGGAGAAACGAGCAGTACTTC	CASSLTGRNEQYF
TRBD1	NA	TRBV6-5	TRBJ2-3	TGTGCCAGCTGGACAGGGGGCACAGATACGCAGTATTTT	CASWTGGTDTQYF
NA	NA	TRBV7-2	TRBJ2-5	TGTGCCAGCAGTTCCCATTATTTAGCAGGGGCGCGAAAGACCCAGTACTTC	CASSSHYLAGARKTQYF
NA	NA	TRBV19	TRBJ2-2	TGTGCCAGTAGTATAGGGCTAGCCCTAATAACCGGGGAGCTGTTTTTT	CASSIGLALITGELFF
TRBD2	once	TRBV6-4	TRBJ2-7	TGTGCCAGCAGAATAGCGGGGCCGCTCGAGCAGTACTTC	CASRIAGPLEQYF
TRBD1	NA	TRBV19	TRBJ1-2	TGTGCCAGTAGTCCGTCCCCTGACAGGGGGCTGGGTGGCTACACCTTC	CASSPSPDRGLGGYTF
NA	few	TRBV10-2	TRBJ2-3	TGCGCCAGCAGTGAGTCGATAGCCGGGAGAGGGCTAGATACGCAGTATTTT	CASSESIAGRGLDTQYF
TRBD1	NA	TRBV13	TRBJ1-1	TGTGCCAGCAGTACCACAGGGGAATTAGCGAACACTGAAGCTTTCTTT	CASSTTGELANTEAFF
TRBD1	few	TRBV5-1	TRBJ2-5	TGCGCCAGCAGCCCAGGGACAGGGGGCTACCAAGAGACCCAGTACTTC	CASSPGTGGYQETQYF
TRBD1	NA	TRBV7-9	TRBJ1-6	TGTGCCAGCAGCACCGGACAGGTGCAATCACCCCTCCACTTT	CASSTGQVQSPLHF
TRBD1	NA	TRBV5-1	TRBJ1-2	TGCGCCAGCAGCTTCGACAGGGGGGTAAATGGCTACACCTTC	CASSFDRGVNGYTF